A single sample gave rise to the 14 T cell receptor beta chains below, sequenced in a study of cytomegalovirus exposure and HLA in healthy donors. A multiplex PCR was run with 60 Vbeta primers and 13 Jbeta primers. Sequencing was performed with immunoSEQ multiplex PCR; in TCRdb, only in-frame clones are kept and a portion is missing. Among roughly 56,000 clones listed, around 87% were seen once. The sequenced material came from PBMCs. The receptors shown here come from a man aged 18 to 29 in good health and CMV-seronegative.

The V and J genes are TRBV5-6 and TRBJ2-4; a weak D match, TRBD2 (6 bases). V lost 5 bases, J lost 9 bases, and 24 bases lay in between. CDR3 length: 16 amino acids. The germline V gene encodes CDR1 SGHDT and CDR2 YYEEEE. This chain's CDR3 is CASSLEGRTGSPIQYF. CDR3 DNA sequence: TGTGCCAGCAGTCTGGAGGGGAGGACCGGCTCGCCCATTCAGTACTTC.

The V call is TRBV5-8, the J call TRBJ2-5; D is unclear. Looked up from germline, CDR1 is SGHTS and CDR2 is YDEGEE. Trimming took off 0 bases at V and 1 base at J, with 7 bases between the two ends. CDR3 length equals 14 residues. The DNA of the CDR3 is TGTGCCAGCAGCTTGGTGGCAGTCCAAGAGACCCAGTACTTC. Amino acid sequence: CASSLVAVQETQYF.

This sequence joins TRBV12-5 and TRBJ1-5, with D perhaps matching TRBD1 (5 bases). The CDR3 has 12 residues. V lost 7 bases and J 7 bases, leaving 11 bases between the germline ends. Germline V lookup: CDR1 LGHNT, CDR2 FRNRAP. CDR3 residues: CASALGGQPQHF. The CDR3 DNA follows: TGTGCTAGTGCCCTGGGGGGACAGCCCCAGCATTTT.

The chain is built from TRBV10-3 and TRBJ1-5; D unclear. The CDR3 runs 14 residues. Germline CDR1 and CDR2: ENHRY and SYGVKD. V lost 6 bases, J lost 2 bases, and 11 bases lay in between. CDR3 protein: CAISGEGGNQPQHF. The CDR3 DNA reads TGTGCCATCAGCGGCGAGGGTGGCAATCAGCCCCAGCATTTT.

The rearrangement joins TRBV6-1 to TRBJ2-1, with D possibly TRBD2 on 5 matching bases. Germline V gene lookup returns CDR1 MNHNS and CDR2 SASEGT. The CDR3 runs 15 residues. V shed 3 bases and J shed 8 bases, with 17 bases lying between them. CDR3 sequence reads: CASSDLLAGHDEQFF. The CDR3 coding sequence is TGTGCCAGCAGTGATCTTCTAGCTGGTCATGATGAGCAGTTCTTC.

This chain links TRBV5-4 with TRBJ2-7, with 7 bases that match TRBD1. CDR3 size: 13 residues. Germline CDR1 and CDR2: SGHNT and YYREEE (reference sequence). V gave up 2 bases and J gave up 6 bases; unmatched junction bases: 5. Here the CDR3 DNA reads TGTGCCAGCAGCTTCGACAGGGTTTTCGAGCAGTACTTC. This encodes CASSFDRVFEQYF.

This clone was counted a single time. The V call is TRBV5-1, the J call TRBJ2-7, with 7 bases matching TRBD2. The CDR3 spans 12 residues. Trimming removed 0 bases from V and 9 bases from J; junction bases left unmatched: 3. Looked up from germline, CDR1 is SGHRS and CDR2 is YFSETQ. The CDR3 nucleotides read TGCGCCAGCAGCTTGGCCTCGGGAGGGCAGTACTTC. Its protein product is CASSLASGGQYF.

CDR3 sequence reads: CACGDTSSGNTIYF. DNA of the CDR3: TGTGCCTGCGGGGACACAAGCTCTGGAAACACCATATATTTT. The rearrangement links TRBV30 to TRBJ1-3, with D possibly matching TRBD1 (6 bases). The ends were cut back, 6 bases at V and 0 bases at J, with 12 bases in the middle. Germline V lookup: CDR1 GTSNPN, CDR2 SVGIG (reference sequence). This CDR3 contains 14 residues.

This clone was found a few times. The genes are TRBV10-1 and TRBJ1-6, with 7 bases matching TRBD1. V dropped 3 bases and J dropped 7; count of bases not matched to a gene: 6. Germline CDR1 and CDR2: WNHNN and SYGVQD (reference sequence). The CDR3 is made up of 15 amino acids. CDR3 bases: TGCGCCAGCAGTGACGCCGGGACAGAGAATTCACCCCTCCACTTT. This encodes CASSDAGTENSPLHF.

As DNA, the CDR3 is TGCGCCAGCAGCTTGGAAGGGGGGGACACTGAAGCTTTCTTT. This codes for CASSLEGGDTEAFF. V and J are TRBV5-1 and TRBJ1-1; maybe TRBD1 (6 bases). The CDR3 totals 14 residues. The germline CDR1 and CDR2 sequences are SGHRS and YFSETQ. Trimming cost V 0 bases and J 3 bases, with 9 bases left between them.

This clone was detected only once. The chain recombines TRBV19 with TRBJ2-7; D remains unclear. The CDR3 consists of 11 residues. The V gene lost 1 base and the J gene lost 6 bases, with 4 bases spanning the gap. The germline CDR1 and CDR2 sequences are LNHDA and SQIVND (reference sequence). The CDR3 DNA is TGTGCCAGTAGTATAGGGGCCGAGCAGTACTTC. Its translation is CASSIGAEQYF.

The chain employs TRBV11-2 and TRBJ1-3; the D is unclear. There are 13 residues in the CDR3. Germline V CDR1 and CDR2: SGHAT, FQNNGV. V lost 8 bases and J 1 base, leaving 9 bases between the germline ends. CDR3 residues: CASATDSGNTIYF. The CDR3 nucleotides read TGTGCCAGCGCTACCGATTCTGGAAACACCATATATTTT.

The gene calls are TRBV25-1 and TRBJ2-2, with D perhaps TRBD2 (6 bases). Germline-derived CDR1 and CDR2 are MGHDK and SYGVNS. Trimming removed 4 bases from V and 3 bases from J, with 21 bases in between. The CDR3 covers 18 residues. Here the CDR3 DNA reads TGTGCCAGCAGTGCCTCCGGGAGAGGCCGCCGGGACACCGGGGAGCTGTTTTTT. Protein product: CASSASGRGRRDTGELFF.

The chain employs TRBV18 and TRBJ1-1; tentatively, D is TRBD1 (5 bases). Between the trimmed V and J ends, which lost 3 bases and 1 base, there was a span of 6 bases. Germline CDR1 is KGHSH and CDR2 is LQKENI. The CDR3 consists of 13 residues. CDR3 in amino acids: CASSPQGNTEAFF. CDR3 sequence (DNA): TGTGCCAGCTCACCGCAGGGGAACACTGAAGCTTTCTTT.